This passage covers 11 T cell receptor beta chains from one sample sequenced in a study of human thymus T cells. This table comes from immunoSEQ multiplex PCR, and its TCRdb copy is limited to in-frame clones, with some not included. There are approximately 46,000 clones in the sample; about 95% occur only once, and 0.15% to 0.2% lies in the top ten. Sequencing was performed on blood. These receptors were obtained from a girl under three years old with a congenital heart defect but otherwise immunologically healthy.

This chain uses TRBV5-1 with TRBJ2-3; 8 bases are shared with TRBD2. Germline values: CDR1 SGHRS, CDR2 YFSETQ. Trimming removed 5 bases from V and 4 bases from J; junction bases left unmatched: 6. The CDR3 extends over 14 amino acids. CDR3 DNA sequence: TGCGCCAGCAGAATTAGCGGGAAGGCAGATACGCAGTATTTT. Translation gives CASRISGKADTQYF.

This chain joins TRBV6-1 and TRBJ2-7, with 7 bases fitting TRBD1. Looked up from germline, CDR1 is MNHNS and CDR2 is SASEGT. There are 12 residues in the CDR3. V dropped 6 bases and J dropped 6; count of bases not matched to a gene: 5. The CDR3 reads CASRPPGGEQYF. In DNA form, the CDR3 reads TGTGCCAGCAGGCCTCCAGGGGGCGAGCAGTACTTC.

As DNA, the CDR3 is TGTGCCAGCAGTCCAAGACAGGGTACTATCCACAATGAGCAGTTCTTC. Protein product: CASSPRQGTIHNEQFF. The chain combines TRBV28 with TRBJ2-1; 7 positions match TRBD1. Trimming cost V 5 bases and J 5 bases; bases outside gene matches: 12. Germline CDR1 reads MDHEN; CDR2 reads SYDVKM. The CDR3 extends over 16 amino acids.

The gene calls are TRBV10-3 and TRBJ2-3; no definite D call. CDR1 and CDR2 (germline): ENHRY, SYGVKD. Trimming shortened V by 6 bases and J by 2 bases, and 18 bases separated the two germline ends. The CDR3 is 16 residues long. The CDR3 DNA reads TGTGCCATCAGGAGTGGCAGAGAGGTTTTCACAGATACGCAGTATTTT. Amino acids: CAIRSGREVFTDTQYF.

The V gene is TRBV6-1, the J gene TRBJ2-2; 9 bases align to TRBD1. After removal of 10 bases from V and 5 bases from J, the junction contained 8 bases not matched to a gene. CDR1 and CDR2 from the germline V gene are MNHNS and SASEGT. This CDR3 is 14 amino acids long. In DNA form, the CDR3 reads TGTGCCACCCGGGACAGGGATTGGACCGGGGAGCTGTTTTTT. Translating gives CATRDRDWTGELFF.

This clone showed up just once. V gene TRBV9 combines with J gene TRBJ2-1, with 10 bases aligning to TRBD2. The J segment lost 3 bases and the V segment lost 3 bases, leaving 3 bases of the junction unmatched. Germline CDR1 is SGDLS and CDR2 is YYNGEE. CDR3 length: 15 amino acids. The CDR3 is CASSGLAGYYNEQFF. The CDR3 nucleotides are TGTGCCAGCAGCGGACTAGCGGGTTACTACAATGAGCAGTTCTTC. Together with reference TRBV9 and TRBJ2-1, the CDR3 gives the full variable domain: DSGVTQTPKHLITATGQRVTLRCSPRSGDLSVYWYQQSLDQGLQFLIQYYNGEERAKGNILERFSAQQFPDLHSELNLSSLELGDSALYFCASSGLAGYYNEQFFGPGTRLTVL.

This clone occurred once. The chain is built from TRBV7-2 and TRBJ2-7; TRBD2 aligns across 11 bases. J gave up 4 bases and V 5 bases, and 16 bases lay outside the gene matches. CDR1 and CDR2 (germline): SGHTA, FQGNSA. There are 18 residues in the CDR3. The CDR3 reads CASSPTSGRVKELYEQYF. The CDR3 DNA follows: TGTGCCAGCAGCCCCACTAGCGGGAGAGTCAAGGAACTATACGAGCAGTACTTC.

This chain joins TRBV19 and TRBJ2-1, with TRBD2 matching over 7 bases. Trimming cost V 6 bases and J 3 bases; bases outside gene matches: 8. The CDR3 extends over 15 amino acids. Germline V lookup: CDR1 LNHDA, CDR2 SQIVND (reference sequence). CDR3 nucleotides: TGTGCCAGTAGCCTAACGGGACTACACTACAATGAGCAGTTCTTC. Translated, it gives CASSLTGLHYNEQFF.

This clone was detected a few times. The V gene is TRBV30, the J gene TRBJ1-1, with D possibly matching TRBD1 (5 bases). The CDR3 is 14 residues long. Germline assignment: CDR1 GTSNPN and CDR2 SVGIG (reference sequence). The ends were cut back, 0 bases at V and 4 bases at J, with 12 bases in the middle. CDR3 sequence (DNA): TGTGCCTGGAGTGTTCAGGGAGTAAGCACTGAAGCTTTCTTT. The encoded protein is CAWSVQGVSTEAFF.

This clone was detected once. The chain carries TRBV4-3 and TRBJ2-7, with 7 bases aligning to TRBD2. The CDR3 contains 15 residues. The ends lost 1 base at V and 3 bases at J; junction bases unmatched: 6. Per the germline V gene, CDR1 is LGHNA and CDR2 is YSLEER. CDR3 nucleotide sequence: TGCGCCAGCAGCCAAGGGGCTAGCGGACTCTACGAGCAGTACTTC. This sequence encodes CASSQGASGLYEQYF.

The rearrangement links TRBV4-1 to TRBJ1-6; D possibly corresponds to TRBD1 (5 bases). V was clipped by 1 base and J by 6 bases, with 13 bases between them. CDR3 length: 16 residues. In germline, CDR1 is MGHRA, CDR2 YSYEKL. The DNA of the CDR3 is TGCGCCAGCAGCCAAGCGGACGGGGGAGGTAATTCACCCCTCCACTTT. It specifies CASSQADGGGNSPLHF.